This T cell receptor (beta chain) was captured in a study of blood T cell repertoires in COVID-19 (dated by TCRdb to about 2020). Regarding the complete study: Samples covering the acute and convalescent phases of COVID-19 were provided by collaborators in the United States, Italy and Spain. The prospective study material was composed of cDNA or gDNA derived from T cells, B-cell-depleted T cells, or PBMCs. Deeply sampled blood TCRbeta repertoires from subjects exposed to, actively infected with, or recovered from COVID-19 were included in the dataset. The repertoires were released in a freely available public database intended as a resource for research on the immune response to SARS-CoV-2. Samples were obtained from the ongoing ImmuneRACE study (first 160 participants) and from 1,200 or so subjects provided by 6 global collaborators. Sample metadata almost always included a de-identified subject ID, COVID-19 status, age in years and sex. Where available, HLA class I and class II types were taken from metadata supplied by the sample provider and were not determined by assay-based typing. Beyond this particular receptor, the publication reports: The quantity of clinical and demographic metadata differed by source and by participant and was supplied without curation.

The germline V gene (reference sequence) sets CDR1 to SGHKS and CDR2 to YYEKEE. V is cut back by 2 bases and J by 5 bases, with 4 bases in the junction unmatched. The CDR3 spans 15 residues, from the cysteine through the phenylalanine. Only the CDR3 DNA is retained, 45 bases long and in frame from the first base. TCRbeta CDR3 regions were amplified from genomic DNA using the immunoSEQ Assay, a bias-controlled multiplex PCR. As for the original processing: Within the assay, amplification of reference gene primers was used to estimate how many nucleated cells each sample contained. To quantify the absolute abundance of each unique TCRbeta CDR3 rearrangement, sequence reads were collapsed and filtered. For each sample, productive Simpson clonality was calculated as the square root of Simpson's diversity index across productive rearrangements. TCRdb obtained this table from immuneACCESS and retained in-frame rearrangements with V and J assigned. These tables miss some clones; where compared with another copy, unresolved V genes account for less than half of the shortfall, and the remainder is unexplained. That table supplies the V and J calls and clone size; D and trimming were determined from the DNA. This sample is represented by over 100,000 clones; around nine tenths of them were singletons. The top ten hold under 2% of the sample.

At one collaborating source in Seattle, patients were enrolled during active infection and were followed longitudinally through the course of disease. The collaborating institutions used their own protocols to collect whole blood in K2EDTA tubes. For TCRbeta analysis, collaborator samples were shipped as frozen whole blood, as isolated PBMCs, or as DNA extracted from either sample type. Remarks on this clone: Its antigen is currently not known. No much larger clone exists at a distance of one base, and base qualities are not known.

The receptor's source is a woman between 50 and 59 years old with COVID-19, enrolled during active disease. The chain joins TRBV5-5 to TRBJ1-4; 9 bases in between match TRBD1. The sequenced material came from peripheral blood. The bases are TGTGCCAGCAGCTTTCTGGACAGGGGAAATGAAAAACTGTTTTTT. Translated, this is CASSFLDRGNEKLFF.